This T cell receptor (beta chain) derives from a study of blood T cell repertoires in COVID-19. Measured with immunoSEQ multiplex PCR; TCRdb has only the in-frame clones, and not every one. The sample records about 270,000 clones, roughly 89% being singletons. From germline, CDR1 is SGDLS and CDR2 YYNGEE. V shed 2 bases, J shed 4 bases, and the junction held 0 bases outside the gene matches. The CDR3 contains 15 residues. Sample: PBMCs or T cells enriched from blood (not recorded which). The V call is TRBV9, the J call TRBJ1-6; 10 nucleotides match TRBD1. This TCR derives from an older woman who had recovered from COVID-19. The CDR3 is CASSVGQGYNSPLHF. The CDR3 DNA follows: TGTGCCAGCAGCGTGGGACAGGGGTATAATTCACCCCTCCACTTT.